This T cell receptor beta chain was recorded in a study of blood T cell repertoires in COVID-19. From germline, CDR1 is SGHNT and CDR2 YYREEE (reference sequence). This CDR3 is 13 amino acids long. The V end lost 0 bases, the J end lost 4 bases, and 7 bases lay between the germline ends. The method was immunoSEQ multiplex PCR; TCRdb's version includes in-frame clones alone and lacks a portion of them. The sample records some 140,000 clones, 75% to 85% being singletons. This clone has a single count. This chain links TRBV5-4 with TRBJ2-5; D is possibly TRBD2 (5 bases). The clonotype originates from an elderly man with acute or convalescent COVID-19. Sequencing was done on a sample of peripheral blood. DNA of the CDR3: TGTGCCAGCAGCTTGGTTGCGGGAGAGACCCAGTACTTC. Translation gives CASSLVAGETQYF.